This T cell receptor beta chain was documented in a study of blood T cell repertoires in COVID-19. Turning to the study itself: T cells, B-cell-depleted T cells, or PBMCs supplied cDNA or gDNA.

This CDR3 is built from 15 residues. CDR1 SGHAT and CDR2 FQNNGV come from the germline V gene. The V segment lost 5 bases and the J segment 6 bases; nucleotides outside the gene matches: 8. The protocol was immunoSEQ multiplex PCR, while the TCRdb copy is restricted to in-frame clones and leaves out a portion. In the table there are under 150,000 clones, 88% of which are singletons. The clonotype originates from a woman aged 25 to 45 with acute COVID-19. Sequencing used PBMCs or T cells enriched from blood (not recorded which). J is TRBJ2-1 and V is TRBV11-2, with 9 bases that match TRBD2. DNA of the CDR3: TGTGCCAGCAGCCATGCAGGCGGGGGGGTCAATGAGCAGTTCTTC. Its protein is CASSHAGGGVNEQFF. Full variable domain (rest looked up from reference TRBV11-2 and TRBJ2-1): EAGVAQSPRYKIIEKRQSVAFWCNPISGHATLYWYQQILGQGPKLLIQFQNNGVVDDSQLPKDRFSAERLKGVDSTLKIQPAKLEDSAVYLCASSHAGGGVNEQFFGPGTRLTVL.